This T cell receptor beta chain was found in a study of T cells in Graves' hyperthyroidism and ophthalmopathy. Amplification yielded TCR beta CDR3 regions, with RNA transcripts as the source. When the TCR CDR3 underwent first-round RT-PCR, the HTBI primer set was used. TCRdb reanalysed the multiplex PCR reads using MiXCR and keeps one entry per CDR3 protein. Here the sample spans about 290,000 distinct CDR3 sequences, 10% to 15% being singletons. The CDR3 extends over 15 amino acids. The V gene's germline CDR1 is MNHNS and CDR2 SASEGT. Trimming left V 6 bases short and J 2 bases short, with 15 bases between.

V gene TRBV6-1 combines with J gene TRBJ2-3, with D perhaps assigned TRBD1 or TRBD2 (5 bases each). The receptor comes from a woman in her twenties or thirties with Graves' hyperthyroidism that later progressed to Graves' ophthalmopathy. Sequencing was performed on blood. The CDR3 DNA reads as TGTGCCAGCAGGACCGGGACGAGGGACACAGATACGCAGTATTTT. Translation gives CASRTGTRDTDTQYF.